Listed here is a single T cell receptor beta chain. Original handling: Counts of nucleated cells, estimated from reference gene primer amplification, were obtained. Assay used: immunoSEQ multiplex PCR; TCRdb lists only in-frame clones, some missing. The D gene and trimming were derived from the DNA, and the V and J assignments and clone size from that table. The sample has fewer than 300,000 clones; about 70% are singletons. The CDR3 length is 15 residues. Losses at the gene ends were 5 bases for V and 4 bases for J; bases not matched to a gene: 9. Germline loops: CDR1 SEHNR, CDR2 FQNEAQ (reference sequence). The record originates from a study of blood T cell repertoires in COVID-19. Across the study: The samples span acute and convalescent COVID-19 from the United States, Italy and Spain. In each case, the material was cDNA or gDNA derived from T cells, B-cell-depleted T cells, or PBMCs.

The specimen sequenced was peripheral blood. The TCR comes from a woman of 80 years or more with acute or convalescent COVID-19. The rearrangement uses TRBV7-9 and TRBJ1-2, with TRBD1 matching over 8 bases. The CDR3 DNA sequence: TGTGCCAGCAGCGCCTCAGGGGGCAACGGCTATGGCTACACCTTC. Amino acids: CASSASGGNGYGYTF.